The present entry profiles one T cell receptor (beta chain) with its context. The data were obtained in a study of T cell repertoires and HLA-DP antigens. For the study at large: Alloreactive CD4+ T cells targeted HLA-DP on transduced HeLa. One stimulator alloantigen differed from self by one groove amino acid; the other by ten. Study-level findings and limits: Previously undetected clones averaged 36.3% and 50.6% against the two alleles respectively.

CD4+ cells expanded for 15 days were restimulated roughly 25 h with allogeneic-DPB1 HeLa cells. Stimulation used HeLa cells expressing transduced HLA-DPA1/DPB1, HLA-DM, invariant chain and CD80. Here immunoSEQ multiplex PCR was the method, and the copy in TCRdb shows in-frame clones only, minus some. Here the sample spans under 5,000 clones, around 80% being singletons. The receptor's source is a woman under 30 in good health and CMV-seronegative. Material: CD137- CD4+ T cells from cultured PBMCs.

CDR3 region: CASSFMGFATDTQYF. Written as DNA, the CDR3 is TGTGCCAGCAGCTTTATGGGATTTGCCACAGATACGCAGTATTTT. The V and J genes are TRBV5-4 and TRBJ2-3, with D uncertain. CDR3 size: 15 residues. In germline, CDR1 is SGHNT, CDR2 YYREEE (reference sequence). V lost 2 bases and J 2 bases, leaving 12 bases between the germline ends.